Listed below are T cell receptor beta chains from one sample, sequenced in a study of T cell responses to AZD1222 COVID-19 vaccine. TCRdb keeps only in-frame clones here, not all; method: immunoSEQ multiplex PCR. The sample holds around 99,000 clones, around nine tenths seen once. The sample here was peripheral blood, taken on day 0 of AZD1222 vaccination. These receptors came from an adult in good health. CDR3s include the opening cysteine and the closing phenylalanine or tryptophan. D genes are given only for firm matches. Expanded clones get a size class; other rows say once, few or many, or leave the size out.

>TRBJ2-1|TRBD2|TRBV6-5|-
CASSQTSGRGNEQFF
TGTGCCAGCAGTCAGACTAGCGGGAGAGGCAATGAGCAGTTCTTC
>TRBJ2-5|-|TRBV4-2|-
CASSPLVKETQYF
TGTGCCAGCAGCCCCCTAGTAAAAGAGACCCAGTACTTC
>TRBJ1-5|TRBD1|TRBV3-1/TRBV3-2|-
CASSPDRADQPQHF
TGTGCCAGCAGCCCGGACAGGGCGGATCAGCCCCAGCATTTT
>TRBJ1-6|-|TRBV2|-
CASTLPPGRINSPLHF
TGTGCCAGCACCCTACCACCGGGACGGATAAATTCACCCCTCCACTTT
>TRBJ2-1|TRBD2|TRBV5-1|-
CASSLAAGDNEQFF
TGCGCCAGCAGCTTGGCAGCGGGAGATAATGAGCAGTTCTTC
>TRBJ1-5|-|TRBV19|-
CASSIQGTQPQHF
TGTGCCAGTAGTATCCAGGGGACCCAGCCCCAGCATTTT
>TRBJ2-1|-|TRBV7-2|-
CASSLGGTPNEQFF
TGTGCCAGCAGCTTAGGGGGGACTCCGAATGAGCAGTTCTTC
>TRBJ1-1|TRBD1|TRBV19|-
CASSAPGTANTEAFF
TGTGCCAGTAGTGCCCCCGGGACAGCGAACACTGAAGCTTTCTTT
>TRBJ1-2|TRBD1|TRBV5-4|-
CASSPSPGTGWGYTF
TGTGCCAGCAGCCCAAGTCCCGGGACAGGGTGGGGCTACACCTTC
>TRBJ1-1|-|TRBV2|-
CASTQGEPVLMNTEAFF
TGTGCCAGCACCCAGGGTGAGCCCGTTTTGATGAACACTGAAGCTTTCTTT
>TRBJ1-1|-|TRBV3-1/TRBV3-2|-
CASSRGRGEAFF
TGTGCCAGCAGCCGTGGGAGGGGTGAAGCTTTCTTT
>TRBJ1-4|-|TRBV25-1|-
CASSAGYTNEKLFF
TGTGCCAGCAGTGCAGGGTACACTAATGAAAAACTGTTTTTT
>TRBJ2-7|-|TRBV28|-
CASSLTAGEGSYEQYF
TGTGCCAGCAGTTTGACGGCAGGGGAGGGCTCCTACGAGCAGTACTTC
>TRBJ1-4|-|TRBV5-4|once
CASSLGGSVNEKLFF
TGTGCCAGCAGCTTGGGGGGGTCGGTTAATGAAAAACTGTTTTTT
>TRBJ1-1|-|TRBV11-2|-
CASSHPGATEAFF
TGTGCCAGCAGCCACCCAGGGGCCACTGAAGCTTTCTTT
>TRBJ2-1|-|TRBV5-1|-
CASSSTGSHNEQFF
TGCGCCAGCAGTTCAACGGGGTCCCACAATGAGCAGTTCTTC
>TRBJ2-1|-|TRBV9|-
CASSVDPLNEQFF
TGTGCCAGCAGCGTAGACCCCCTCAATGAGCAGTTCTTC
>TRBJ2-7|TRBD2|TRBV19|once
CASSDSISTAGVYEQYF
TGTGCCAGTTCCGACAGCATATCTACAGCGGGGGTATACGAGCAGTACTTC
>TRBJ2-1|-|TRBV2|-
CAGSEVAYTKQPFF
TGTGCCGGCAGTGAGGTGGCATATACAAAACAACCGTTCTTC
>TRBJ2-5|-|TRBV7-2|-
CASSLTIQETQYF
TGTGCCAGCAGCTTGACTATACAAGAGACCCAGTACTTC
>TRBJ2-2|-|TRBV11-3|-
CASSPRWGAGTGELFF
TGTGCCAGCAGCCCCCGGTGGGGGGCAGGGACCGGGGAGCTGTTTTTT
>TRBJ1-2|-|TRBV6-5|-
CASSHRDGAYGYTF
TGTGCCAGCAGTCATCGGGACGGGGCTTATGGCTACACCTTC